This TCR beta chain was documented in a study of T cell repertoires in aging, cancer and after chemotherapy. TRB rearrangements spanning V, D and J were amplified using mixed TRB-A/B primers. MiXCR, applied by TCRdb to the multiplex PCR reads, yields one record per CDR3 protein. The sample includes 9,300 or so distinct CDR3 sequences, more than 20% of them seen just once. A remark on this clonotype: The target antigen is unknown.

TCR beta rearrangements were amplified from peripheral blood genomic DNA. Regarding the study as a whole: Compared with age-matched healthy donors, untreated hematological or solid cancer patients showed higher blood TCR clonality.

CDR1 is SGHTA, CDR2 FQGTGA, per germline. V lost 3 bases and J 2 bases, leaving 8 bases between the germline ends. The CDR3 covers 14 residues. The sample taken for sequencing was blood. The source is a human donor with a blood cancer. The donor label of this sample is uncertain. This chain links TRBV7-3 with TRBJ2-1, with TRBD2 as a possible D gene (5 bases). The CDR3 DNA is TGTGCCAGCAGCTTCGGCGGGCCCTACAATGAGCAGTTCTTC. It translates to CASSFGGPYNEQFF.